The clone carrying this TCR beta chain was seen more than once but under ten times. Its matching antigen is unknown. This sample is drawn from a study of identical twins. General study findings and limits: Out-of-frame sharing of TCR alpha in monozygotic twins was underestimated by models. Fewer insertions marked abundant cord blood beta clonotypes; young adult naive trended weakly, memory not at all. The study found weaker excess twin sharing in beta out-of-frame sequences.

Template switching (which added a universal primer site) was used, and cDNA carried unique molecular identifiers. TCRdb reanalysed the 5' RACE reads using MiXCR and keeps one entry per CDR3 protein. The profile covers 500,000 to 550,000 distinct CDR3 sequences, with about 22% appearing a single time and around 0.47% taken by the ten largest. There are 14 residues in the CDR3. J was trimmed by 6 bases and V by 5 bases; bases with no gene match: 10. CDR1 and CDR2 (germline): DFQATT, SNEGSKA (reference sequence). The same sample was also used in a study of yellow fever vaccine responses in identical twins.

This rearrangement joins TRBV20-1 to TRBJ2-3, with 8 bases that match TRBD1. This TCR was sampled from a woman between 18 and 30 years old in good health. Sample: CD4+ T cells sorted from blood. The CDR3 DNA follows: TGCAGTGCTCGAGGACAGGGTAATGCCGATACGCAGTATTTT. Amino acid sequence: CSARGQGNADTQYF.